This T cell receptor beta chain comes out of a study of blood T cell repertoires in COVID-19. On the study more broadly: The origin of the acute and convalescent COVID-19 samples was the United States, Italy and Spain.

V shed 2 bases, J shed 6 bases, and the junction held 4 bases outside the gene matches. From germline, CDR1 is LNHDA and CDR2 SQIVND (reference sequence). The CDR3 runs 15 residues. Original methodology: Amplification of reference gene primers provided the estimated nucleated cell counts. Sequencing was performed with immunoSEQ multiplex PCR; in TCRdb, only in-frame clones are kept and a portion is missing. V and J calls and clone size are copied from that table; D and trimming were computed from the DNA. In the table there are fewer than 200,000 clones, roughly 79% of which are singletons. The chain combines TRBV19 with TRBJ2-2; 9 bases are shared with TRBD1. Sequencing was performed on peripheral blood. The clonotype comes from an elderly woman with acute or convalescent COVID-19. The CDR3 bases are TGTGCCAGTAGTATAACAGGGGGCGCGGCCGGGGAGCTGTTTTTT. Its protein is CASSITGGAAGELFF.